The clone carrying this T cell receptor (beta chain) was seen a handful of times. Its matching antigen is unknown. With 60 Vbeta and 13 Jbeta primers, the PCR was carried out. Assay: immunoSEQ multiplex PCR; the TCRdb copy retains only in-frame clones and omits some. Among over 95,000 clones listed, over 75% were seen once. The entry originates in a study of cytomegalovirus exposure and HLA in healthy donors. Study-level points and caveats: Most TCR sequences were seen very rarely across donors, but some public TCRs occurred in many. Roughly uniform depth of sequencing across donors was assumed in presence/absence analyses.

Source material: PBMCs. The sequence was obtained from a man aged 40-50 years in good health and CMV-seropositive.

CDR3 in amino acids: CASSLDRPYEQYF. The CDR3 nucleotides read TGTGCCAGCAGCTTAGACAGACCCTACGAGCAGTACTTC. The chain links TRBV7-2 to TRBJ2-7; D is unclear. The V gene's germline CDR1 is SGHTA and CDR2 FQGNSA. The V gene lost 1 base and the J gene lost 2 bases, with 6 bases spanning the gap. This CDR3 comprises 13 residues.